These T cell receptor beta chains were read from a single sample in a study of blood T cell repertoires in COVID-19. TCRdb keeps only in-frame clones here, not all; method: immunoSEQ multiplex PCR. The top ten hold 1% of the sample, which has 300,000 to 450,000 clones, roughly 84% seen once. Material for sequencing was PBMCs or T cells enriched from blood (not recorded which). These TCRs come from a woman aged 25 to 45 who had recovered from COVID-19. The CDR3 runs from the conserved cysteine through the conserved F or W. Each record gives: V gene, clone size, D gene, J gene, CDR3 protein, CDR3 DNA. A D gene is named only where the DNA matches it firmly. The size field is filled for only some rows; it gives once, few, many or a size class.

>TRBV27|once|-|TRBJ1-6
CASSGGRSVNSPLHF
TGTGCCAGCAGTGGAGGGAGGTCGGTTAACTCACCCCTCCACTTT
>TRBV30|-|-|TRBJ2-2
CAWSVGRFGGELFF
TGTGCCTGGAGTGTAGGGAGGTTTGGCGGGGAGCTGTTTTTT
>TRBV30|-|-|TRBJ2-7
CAWRAPPYEQYF
TGTGCCTGGAGGGCCCCCCCCTACGAGCAGTACTTC
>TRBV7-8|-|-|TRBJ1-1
CASSLRWQANTEAFF
TGTGCCAGCAGCCTCCGTTGGCAGGCGAACACTGAAGCTTTCTTT
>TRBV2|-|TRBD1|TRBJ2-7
CASSGVLGTGDAYEQYF
TGTGCCAGCAGTGGGGTGTTAGGGACAGGGGACGCCTACGAGCAGTACTTC
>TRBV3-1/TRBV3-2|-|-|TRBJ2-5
CASSQDLAQETQYF
TGTGCCAGCAGCCAAGATTTGGCACAAGAGACCCAGTACTTC
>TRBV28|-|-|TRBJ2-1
CASSFRWAGRNEQFF
TGTGCCAGCAGTTTCAGGTGGGCGGGGCGGAATGAGCAGTTCTTC
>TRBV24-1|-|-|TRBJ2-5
CATSDFGGGEETQYF
TGTGCCACCAGTGATTTCGGAGGAGGGGAGGAGACCCAGTACTTC
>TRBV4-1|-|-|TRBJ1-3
CASSQGWGVGNTIYF
TGCGCCAGCAGCCAAGGCTGGGGGGTTGGAAACACCATATATTTT
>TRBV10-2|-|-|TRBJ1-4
CASSDGGVWLF
TGCGCCAGCAGCGACGGGGGGGTTTGGCTTTTT
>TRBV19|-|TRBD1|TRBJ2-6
CASSPSGQRLRANVLTF
TGTGCCAGTAGTCCTTCGGGACAGCGTCTGAGGGCCAACGTCCTGACTTTC
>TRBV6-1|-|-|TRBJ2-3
CASSEYRIWDTQYF
TGTGCCAGCAGTGAATACAGGATTTGGGATACGCAGTATTTT
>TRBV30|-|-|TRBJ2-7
CAWRRGRGSYEQYF
TGTGCCTGGAGAAGAGGGAGGGGGTCCTACGAGCAGTACTTC
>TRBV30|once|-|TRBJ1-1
CAWREDRGNTEAFF
TGTGCCTGGAGGGAAGACAGAGGGAACACTGAAGCTTTCTTT
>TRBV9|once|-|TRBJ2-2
CASSVLADTTGELFF
TGTGCCAGCAGCGTTTTAGCGGATACGACCGGGGAGCTGTTTTTT
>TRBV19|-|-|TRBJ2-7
CASSDRGGSSYEQYF
TGTGCCAGTAGTGACCGCGGAGGGAGCTCCTACGAGCAGTACTTC
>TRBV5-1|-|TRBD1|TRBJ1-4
CASSYEPGQGADEKLFF
TGCGCCAGCAGCTACGAACCAGGACAGGGGGCGGATGAAAAACTGTTTTTT
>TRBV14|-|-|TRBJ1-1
CASSQQGPGAFF
TGTGCCAGCAGCCAACAGGGCCCAGGCGCTTTCTTT
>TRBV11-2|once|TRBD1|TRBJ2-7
CASSLDRTGPYEQYF
TGTGCCAGCAGCTTAGATCGGACAGGCCCCTACGAGCAGTACTTC
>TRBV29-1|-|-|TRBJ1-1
CSVEGLQNTEAFF
TGCAGCGTTGAAGGACTTCAGAACACTGAAGCTTTCTTT
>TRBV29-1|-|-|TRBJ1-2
CSVSMGSNYGYTF
TGCAGCGTGTCGATGGGCAGTAACTATGGCTACACCTTC
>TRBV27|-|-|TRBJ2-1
CASSSHREPLQRYNEQFF
TGTGCCAGCAGTTCCCACAGGGAACCCCTACAAAGATACAATGAGCAGTTCTTC
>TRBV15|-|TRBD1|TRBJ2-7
CATSIPGTGDSYEQYF
TGTGCCACCAGCATCCCAGGGACAGGGGATTCCTACGAGCAGTACTTC
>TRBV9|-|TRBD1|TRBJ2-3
CASSAAGQGVTDTQYF
TGTGCCAGCAGCGCCGCGGGACAGGGGGTGACAGATACGCAGTATTTT
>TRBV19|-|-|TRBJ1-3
CASSIDGGDGNTIYF
TGTGCCAGTAGTATAGACGGAGGGGATGGAAACACCATATATTTT
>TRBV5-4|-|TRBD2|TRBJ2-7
CASSSSGGATYEQYF
TGTGCCAGCAGCTCCAGCGGGGGGGCTACCTACGAGCAGTACTTC
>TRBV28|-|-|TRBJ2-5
CASSLWGGQTETQYF
TGTGCCAGCAGTTTATGGGGGGGGCAGACAGAGACCCAGTACTTC
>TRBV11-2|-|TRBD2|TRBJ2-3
CASSPQVSGGGTDTQYF
TGTGCCAGCAGCCCCCAGGTGAGCGGGGGAGGCACAGATACGCAGTATTTT
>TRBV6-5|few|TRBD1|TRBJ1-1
CASSYLPQGAGTEAFF
TGTGCCAGCAGTTACTTACCCCAGGGGGCGGGCACTGAAGCTTTCTTT
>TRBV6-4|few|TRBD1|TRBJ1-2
CASTPGTGDIYGYTF
TGTGCCAGCACCCCCGGGACAGGGGATATCTATGGCTACACCTTC
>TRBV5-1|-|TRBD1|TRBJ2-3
CASTGDRGSTDTQYF
TGCGCCAGCACCGGCGACAGGGGTAGCACAGATACGCAGTATTTT
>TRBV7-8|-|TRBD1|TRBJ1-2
CASSSGNRGAGYTF
TGTGCCAGCAGCTCCGGAAACAGGGGAGCGGGCTACACCTTC
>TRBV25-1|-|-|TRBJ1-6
CASSEYMGSGLLYSPLHF
TGTGCCAGCAGTGAATATATGGGTAGCGGGCTACTGTATTCACCCCTCCACTTT
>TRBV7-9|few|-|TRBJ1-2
CASTNRGVNYGYTF
TGTGCCAGCACCAATCGGGGGGTTAACTATGGCTACACCTTC
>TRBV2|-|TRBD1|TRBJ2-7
CASSEYGTGSYEQYF
TGTGCCAGCAGTGAATATGGGACAGGGTCCTACGAGCAGTACTTC
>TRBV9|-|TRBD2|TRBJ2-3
CASSGLAGVDTQYF
TGTGCCAGCAGCGGACTAGCGGGGGTAGATACGCAGTATTTT
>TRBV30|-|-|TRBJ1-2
CAWSGQYGYTF
TGTGCCTGGAGTGGTCAGTATGGCTACACCTTC
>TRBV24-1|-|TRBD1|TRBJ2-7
CATLTTPGQATYEQYF
TGTGCCACCCTAACGACCCCGGGACAGGCGACCTACGAGCAGTACTTC
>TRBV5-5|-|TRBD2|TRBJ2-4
CASSLVRGRVGNIQYF
TGTGCCAGCAGCTTGGTCCGAGGGAGGGTAGGAAACATTCAGTACTTC
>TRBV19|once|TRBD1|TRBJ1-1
CASSLRDRNTEAFF
TGTGCCAGTAGTCTCCGGGACAGAAACACTGAAGCTTTCTTT